The 11 T cell receptor beta chains presented below share a single source sample, sequenced in a study of shared clonotypes between healthy human individuals. Terminally differentiated effector memory CD45RA+ cells were excluded from the naive CD8 cells, which were CD45RO-negative and positively selected for CCR7. TCRdb keeps only in-frame clones here, not all; method: immunoSEQ multiplex PCR. The table lists 760,000 or so clones, 90% to 98% of them singletons, with less than 0.25% in the top ten. Sequenced: naive CD8+ T cells sorted from blood. These receptors originate from a young man in good health.

This chain links TRBV2 with TRBJ1-5; 7 nucleotides align to TRBD1. V trimming: 6 bases; J trimming: 1 base; junction bases outside the gene matches: 12. This CDR3 has 17 residues. Germline V CDR1 and CDR2: SNHLY, FYNNEI. CDR3 nucleotides: TGTGCCAGCAGGGTACAGGGGCACAGGATCAGCAATCAGCCCCAGCATTTT. It specifies CASRVQGHRISNQPQHF. The whole variable domain, remainder taken from reference TRBV2 and TRBJ1-5, is EPEVTQTPSHQVTQMGQEVILRCVPISNHLYFYWYRQILGQKVEFLVSFYNNEISEKSEIFDDQFSVERPDGSNFTLKIRSTKLEDSAMYFCASRVQGHRISNQPQHFGDGTRLSIL.

J is TRBJ2-7 and V is TRBV6-1; 10 positions agree with TRBD1. CDR1 MNHNS and CDR2 SASEGT come from the germline V gene. Trimming cost V 6 bases and J 5 bases; bases outside gene matches: 7. This CDR3 comprises 14 residues. CDR3 sequence (DNA): TGTGCCAGCAGGACTTCCGGGACAGGGGACGAGCAGTACTTC. Translating gives CASRTSGTGDEQYF.

Here the CDR3 DNA reads TGTGCCAGCAGTTTCCAACCTCTCACAGATACGCAGTATTTT. This translates into CASSFQPLTDTQYF. The chain joins TRBV28 to TRBJ2-3, with D unresolved. CDR1 and CDR2 from the germline V gene are MDHEN and SYDVKM. Trimming pared 3 bases from V and 2 bases from J, leaving 9 bases between. The CDR3 is 14 amino acids.

Comment on this clone: The sample holds other DNA sequences that translate to the same CDR3. The V gene is TRBV5-5, the J gene TRBJ1-5, with 10 bases lining up with TRBD1. Germline trimming cut 0 bases from V and 4 bases from J; bases unmatched to any gene: 1. Germline CDR1 is SGHKS and CDR2 is YYEKEE (reference sequence). CDR3 length equals 15 residues. CDR3 residues: CASSLGTGGNQPQHF. As DNA, the CDR3 is TGTGCCAGCAGCTTGGGGACAGGGGGAAATCAGCCCCAGCATTTT.

V and J are TRBV7-9 and TRBJ2-3; 7 positions match TRBD2. Per the germline V gene, CDR1 is SEHNR and CDR2 is FQNEAQ (reference sequence). The CDR3 is 17 residues long. Losses at the gene ends were 5 bases for V and 4 bases for J; bases not matched to a gene: 15. This chain's CDR3 is CASSTVLARGGSDTQYF. Here the CDR3 DNA reads TGTGCCAGCAGCACCGTACTAGCGCGGGGAGGGTCAGATACGCAGTATTTT. Combining the CDR3 with reference TRBV7-9 and TRBJ2-3 gives the whole variable domain DTGVSQNPRHKITKRGQNVTFRCDPISEHNRLYWYRQTLGQGPEFLTYFQNEAQLEKSRLLSDRFSAERPKGSFSTLEIQRTEQGDSAMYLCASSTVLARGGSDTQYFGPGTRLTVL.

The rearrangement joins TRBV4-1 to TRBJ2-1; no definite D call. V was cut by 4 bases and J by 6 bases, with 19 bases left in between. Germline loops: CDR1 MGHRA, CDR2 YSYEKL. This CDR3 spans 16 amino acids. Here the CDR3 reads CASSPRNGHFLNEQFF. For the CDR3, the DNA is TGCGCCAGCAGCCCGCGAAATGGGCACTTTCTCAATGAGCAGTTCTTC.

This chain joins TRBV9 and TRBJ2-3; unclear D gene. This CDR3 has 15 residues. V dropped 0 bases and J dropped 0 bases, with 8 bases sitting between them. Germline CDR1 and CDR2: SGDLS and YYNGEE. The CDR3, as DNA: TGTGCCAGCAGCGTAGGTCGGGTGAGCACAGATACGCAGTATTTT. Protein product: CASSVGRVSTDTQYF.

This clone was seen once. J is TRBJ2-7 and V is TRBV19; D is unclear. Germline CDR1 LNHDA, CDR2 SQIVND (reference sequence). The CDR3 totals 13 residues. V lost 3 bases, J lost 3 bases, and 9 bases lay in between. CDR3 nucleotide sequence: TGTGCCAGTAGTATTTCTGGAGTCTACGAGCAGTACTTC. It translates to CASSISGVYEQYF.

The rearrangement uses TRBV7-9 and TRBJ2-2; no definite D call. The CDR3 sequence is 15 residues long. The V and J ends lost 0 bases and 2 bases respectively, with 7 bases between them. From germline, CDR1 is SEHNR and CDR2 FQNEAQ (reference sequence). CDR3 nucleotides: TGTGCCAGCAGCTTAGCGATAATTAACACCGGGGAGCTGTTTTTT. Protein product: CASSLAIINTGELFF. Filled out from reference TRBV7-9 and TRBJ2-2, the complete variable domain reads DTGVSQNPRHKITKRGQNVTFRCDPISEHNRLYWYRQTLGQGPEFLTYFQNEAQLEKSRLLSDRFSAERPKGSFSTLEIQRTEQGDSAMYLCASSLAIINTGELFFGEGSRLTVL.

This clone has just one count. This same CDR3 is encoded by further DNA sequences in the sample. The CDR3 reads CAWSPGDGYTF. The CDR3 region has the DNA TGTGCCTGGAGTCCCGGAGATGGCTACACCTTC. The V and J genes are TRBV30 and TRBJ1-2; D call uncertain. V lost 2 bases, J lost 6 bases, and 7 bases lay in between. CDR1 and CDR2 (germline): GTSNPN, SVGIG (reference sequence). The CDR3 is made up of 11 amino acids.

On this clone: Other DNA variants within this sample encode the same CDR3. The V gene is TRBV27, the J gene TRBJ2-3, with TRBD2 matching over 10 bases. Trimming removed 5 bases from V and 5 bases from J; junction bases left unmatched: 4. Germline V gives CDR1 MNHEY, CDR2 SMNVEV (reference sequence). The CDR3 covers 14 residues. The CDR3 reads CASSPWTSGDTQYF. DNA for the CDR3: TGTGCCAGCAGTCCCTGGACTAGCGGAGATACGCAGTATTTT.